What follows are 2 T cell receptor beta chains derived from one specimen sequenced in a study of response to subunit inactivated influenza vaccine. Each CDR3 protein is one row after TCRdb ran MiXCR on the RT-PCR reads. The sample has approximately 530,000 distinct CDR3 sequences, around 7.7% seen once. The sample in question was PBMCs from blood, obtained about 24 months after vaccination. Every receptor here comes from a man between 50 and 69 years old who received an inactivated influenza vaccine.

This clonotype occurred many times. The CDR3 spells CASSYSRLAGVFNTGELFF. Here the CDR3 DNA reads TGTGCCAGCAGTTACTCGAGACTAGCGGGAGTGTTTAACACCGGGGAGCTGTTTTTT. The gene calls are TRBV6-2 or TRBV6-3 and TRBJ2-2; 12 bases line up with TRBD2. The germline V gene encodes CDR1 MNHEY and CDR2 SVGEGT. V was clipped by 0 bases and J by 2 bases; unmatched bases: 7. The CDR3 extends over 19 amino acids.

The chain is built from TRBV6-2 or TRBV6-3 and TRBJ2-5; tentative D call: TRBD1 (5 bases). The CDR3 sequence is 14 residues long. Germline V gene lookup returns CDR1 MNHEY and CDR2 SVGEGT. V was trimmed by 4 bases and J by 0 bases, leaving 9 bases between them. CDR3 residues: CASSLRQYQETQYF. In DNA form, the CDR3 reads TGTGCCAGCAGTTTGCGACAGTACCAAGAGACCCAGTACTTC.